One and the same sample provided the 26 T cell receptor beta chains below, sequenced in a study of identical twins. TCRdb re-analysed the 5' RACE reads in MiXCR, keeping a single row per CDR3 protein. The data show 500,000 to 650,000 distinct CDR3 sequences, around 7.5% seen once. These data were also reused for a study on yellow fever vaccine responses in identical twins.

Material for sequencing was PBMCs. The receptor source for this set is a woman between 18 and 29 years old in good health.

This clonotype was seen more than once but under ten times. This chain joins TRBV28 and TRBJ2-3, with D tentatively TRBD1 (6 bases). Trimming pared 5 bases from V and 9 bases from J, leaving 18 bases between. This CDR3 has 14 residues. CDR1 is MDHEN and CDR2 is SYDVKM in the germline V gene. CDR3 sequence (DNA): TGTGCCAGCAGTCATCGACAGGTGCTGGAAACGCAGTATTTT. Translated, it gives CASSHRQVLETQYF.

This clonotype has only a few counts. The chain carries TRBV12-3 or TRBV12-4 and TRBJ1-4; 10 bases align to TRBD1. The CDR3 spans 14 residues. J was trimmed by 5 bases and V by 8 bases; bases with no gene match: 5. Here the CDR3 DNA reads TGTGCCAGCGGCGACAGGGGGCTAAATGAAAAACTGTTTTTT. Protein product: CASGDRGLNEKLFF.

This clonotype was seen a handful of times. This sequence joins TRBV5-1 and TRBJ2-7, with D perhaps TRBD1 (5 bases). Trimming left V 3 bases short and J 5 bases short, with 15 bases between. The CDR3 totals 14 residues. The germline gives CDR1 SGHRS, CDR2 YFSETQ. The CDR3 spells CASSWQGTYDEQYF. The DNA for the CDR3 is TGCGCCAGCAGCTGGCAGGGTACCTACGACGAGCAGTACTTC. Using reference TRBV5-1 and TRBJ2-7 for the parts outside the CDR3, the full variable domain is KAGVTQTPRYLIKTRGQQVTLSCSPISGHRSVSWYQQTPGQGLQFLFEYFSETQRNKGNFPGRFSGRQFSNSRSEMNVSTLELGDSALYLCASSWQGTYDEQYFGPGTRLTVT.

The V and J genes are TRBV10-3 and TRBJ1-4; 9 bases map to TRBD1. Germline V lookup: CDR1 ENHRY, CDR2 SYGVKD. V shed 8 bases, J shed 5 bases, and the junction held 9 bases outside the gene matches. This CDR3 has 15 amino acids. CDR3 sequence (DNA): TGTGCCATCGGCGTTAACAGGGGGCAAAATGAAAAACTGTTTTTT. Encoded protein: CAIGVNRGQNEKLFF.

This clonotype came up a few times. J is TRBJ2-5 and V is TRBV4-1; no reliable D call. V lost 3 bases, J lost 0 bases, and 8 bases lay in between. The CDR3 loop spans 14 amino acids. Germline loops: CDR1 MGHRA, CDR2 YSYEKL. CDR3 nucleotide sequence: TGCGCCAGCAGCCAGCTTAAAGACCAAGAGACCCAGTACTTC. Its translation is CASSQLKDQETQYF.

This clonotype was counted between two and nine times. This CDR3 is CASNGEAGMGEQFF. CDR3 in DNA: TGTGCCAGCAACGGAGAAGCGGGTATGGGTGAGCAGTTCTTC. The chain has TRBV2 and TRBJ2-1, with a weak D call TRBD2 (6 bases). Trimming took 7 bases from V and 9 from J, leaving 19 bases between them. From germline, CDR1 is SNHLY and CDR2 FYNNEI. This CDR3 comprises 14 residues. Complete variable domain (other parts from reference TRBV2 and TRBJ2-1): EPEVTQTPSHQVTQMGQEVILRCVPISNHLYFYWYRQILGQKVEFLVSFYNNEISEKSEIFDDQFSVERPDGSNFTLKIRSTKLEDSAMYFCASNGEAGMGEQFFGPGTRLTVL.

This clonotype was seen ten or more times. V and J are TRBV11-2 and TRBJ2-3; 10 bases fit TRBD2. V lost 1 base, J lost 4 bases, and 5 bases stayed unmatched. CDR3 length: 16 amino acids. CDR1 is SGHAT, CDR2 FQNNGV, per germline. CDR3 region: CASSLGLAGEADTQYF. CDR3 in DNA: TGTGCCAGCAGCTTAGGTCTAGCGGGAGAGGCAGATACGCAGTATTTT. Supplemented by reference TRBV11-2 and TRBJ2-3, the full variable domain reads EAGVAQSPRYKIIEKRQSVAFWCNPISGHATLYWYQQILGQGPKLLIQFQNNGVVDDSQLPKDRFSAERLKGVDSTLKIQPAKLEDSAVYLCASSLGLAGEADTQYFGPGTRLTVL.

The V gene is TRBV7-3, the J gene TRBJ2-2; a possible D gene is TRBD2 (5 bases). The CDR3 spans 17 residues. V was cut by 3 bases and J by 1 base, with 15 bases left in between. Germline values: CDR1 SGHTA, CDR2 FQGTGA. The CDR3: CASSLPQSGGNTGELFF. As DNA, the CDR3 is TGTGCCAGCAGCTTGCCCCAGTCAGGAGGGAACACCGGGGAGCTGTTTTTT.

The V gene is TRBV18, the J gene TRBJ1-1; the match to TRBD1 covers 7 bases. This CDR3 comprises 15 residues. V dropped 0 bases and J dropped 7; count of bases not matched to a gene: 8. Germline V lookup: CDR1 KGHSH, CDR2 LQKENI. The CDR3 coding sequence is TGTGCCAGCTCACCACCTGGACAGGAGGGGTTTGAAGCTTTCTTT. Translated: CASSPPGQEGFEAFF.

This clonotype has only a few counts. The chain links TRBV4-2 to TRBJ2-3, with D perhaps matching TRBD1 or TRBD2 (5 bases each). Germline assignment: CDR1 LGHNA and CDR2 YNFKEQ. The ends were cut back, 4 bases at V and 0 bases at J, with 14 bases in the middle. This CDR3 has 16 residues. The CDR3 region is CASSRVPGTSTDTQYF. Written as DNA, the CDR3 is TGTGCCAGCAGCCGGGTTCCGGGGACGAGCACAGATACGCAGTATTTT.

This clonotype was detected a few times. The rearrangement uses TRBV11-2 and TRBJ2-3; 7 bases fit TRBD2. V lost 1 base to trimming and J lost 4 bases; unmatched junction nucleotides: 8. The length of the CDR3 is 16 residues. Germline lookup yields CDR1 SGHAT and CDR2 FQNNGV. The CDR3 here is CASSLAGGGPADTQYF. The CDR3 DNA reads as TGTGCCAGCAGCTTAGCGGGGGGAGGGCCCGCAGATACGCAGTATTTT.

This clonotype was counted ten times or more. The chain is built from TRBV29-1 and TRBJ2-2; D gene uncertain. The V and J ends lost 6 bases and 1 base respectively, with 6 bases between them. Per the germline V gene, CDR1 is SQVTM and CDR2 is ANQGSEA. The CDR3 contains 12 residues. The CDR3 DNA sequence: TGCAGCGTAAGACAGAACACCGGGGAGCTGTTTTTT. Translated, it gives CSVRQNTGELFF.

The CDR3 region is CASSDRQGSPLHF. DNA of the CDR3: TGCGCCAGCAGTGATAGACAGGGCTCACCCCTCCACTTT. The gene calls are TRBV10-1 and TRBJ1-6; 7 positions agree with TRBD1. Trimming took 3 bases from V and 10 from J; bases not matched to a gene: 3. This CDR3 comprises 13 residues. Germline values: CDR1 WNHNN, CDR2 SYGVQD (reference sequence).

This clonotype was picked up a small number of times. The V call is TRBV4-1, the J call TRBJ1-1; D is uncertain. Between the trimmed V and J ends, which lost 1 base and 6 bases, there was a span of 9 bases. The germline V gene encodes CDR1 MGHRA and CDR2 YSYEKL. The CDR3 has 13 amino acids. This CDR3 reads CASSQALRAEAFF. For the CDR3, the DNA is TGCGCCAGCAGCCAAGCTTTGAGGGCTGAAGCTTTCTTT.

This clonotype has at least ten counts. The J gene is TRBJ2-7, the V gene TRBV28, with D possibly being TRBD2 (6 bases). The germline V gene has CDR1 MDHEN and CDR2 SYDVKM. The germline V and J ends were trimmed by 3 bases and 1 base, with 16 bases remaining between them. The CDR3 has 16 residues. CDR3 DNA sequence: TGTGCCAGCAGTTTTCCGAGGACTACCGGGTCCTACGAGCAGTACTTC. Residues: CASSFPRTTGSYEQYF.

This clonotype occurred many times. The CDR3 loop is CASSPFPSGSSAHTDTQYF. The CDR3 nucleotides are TGTGCCAGCAGTCCTTTCCCCAGCGGATCTAGCGCCCACACAGATACGCAGTATTTT. The chain carries TRBV28 and TRBJ2-3, with D possibly TRBD2 on 6 matching bases. Germline CDR1 reads MDHEN; CDR2 reads SYDVKM. The CDR3 sequence is 19 residues long. V dropped 5 bases and J dropped 2 bases, with 26 bases sitting between them. Full variable domain (missing parts from reference TRBV28 and TRBJ2-3): DVKVTQSSRYLVKRTGEKVFLECVQDMDHENMFWYRQDPGLGLRLIYFSYDVKMKEKGDIPEGYSVSREKKERFSLILESASTNQTSMYLCASSPFPSGSSAHTDTQYFGPGTRLTVL.

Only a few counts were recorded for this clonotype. CDR3 sequence (DNA): TGTGCCAGCAGCTTTCAGGGACTTGTCAATGAGCAGTTCTTC. Amino acids: CASSFQGLVNEQFF. The chain recombines TRBV7-3 with TRBJ2-1, with D perhaps matching TRBD2 (6 bases). This CDR3 contains 14 residues. CDR1 is SGHTA and CDR2 is FQGTGA in the germline V gene. V lost 3 bases and J 6 bases, leaving 12 bases between the germline ends.

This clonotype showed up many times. CDR3 in amino acids: CASRPIGDYLNTEAFF. The CDR3 region has the DNA TGTGCCAGCAGGCCGATTGGGGATTATTTGAACACTGAAGCTTTCTTT. This chain uses TRBV6-1 with TRBJ1-1; D is undetermined. Germline CDR1 is MNHNS and CDR2 is SASEGT. V was cut by 6 bases and J by 0 bases, with 17 bases left in between. The CDR3 extends over 16 amino acids.

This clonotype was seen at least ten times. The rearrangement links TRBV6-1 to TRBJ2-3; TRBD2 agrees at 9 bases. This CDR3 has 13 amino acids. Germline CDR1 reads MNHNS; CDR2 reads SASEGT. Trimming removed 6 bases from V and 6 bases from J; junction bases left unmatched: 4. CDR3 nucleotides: TGTGCCAGCAGGTTTAGCGGGGGTGATACGCAGTATTTT. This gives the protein CASRFSGGDTQYF.

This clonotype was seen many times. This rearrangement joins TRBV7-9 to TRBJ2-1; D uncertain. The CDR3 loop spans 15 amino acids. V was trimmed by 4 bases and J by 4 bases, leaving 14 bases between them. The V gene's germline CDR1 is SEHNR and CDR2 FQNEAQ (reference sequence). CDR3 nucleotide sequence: TGTGCCAGCAGCTCGTCGTTGGCGGCATACAATGAGCAGTTCTTC. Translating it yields CASSSSLAAYNEQFF.

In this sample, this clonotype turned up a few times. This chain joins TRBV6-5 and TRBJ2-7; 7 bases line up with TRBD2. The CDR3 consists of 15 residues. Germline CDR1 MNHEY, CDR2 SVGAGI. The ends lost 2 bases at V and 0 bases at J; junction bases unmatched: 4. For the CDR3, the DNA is TGTGCCAGCAGTTACCCTAGCGGCGACTCCTACGAGCAGTACTTC. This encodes CASSYPSGDSYEQYF.

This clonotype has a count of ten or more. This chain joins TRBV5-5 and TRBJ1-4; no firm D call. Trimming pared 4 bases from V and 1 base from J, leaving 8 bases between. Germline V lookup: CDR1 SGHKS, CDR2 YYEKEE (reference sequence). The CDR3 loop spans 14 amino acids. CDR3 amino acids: CASSQDITNEKLFF. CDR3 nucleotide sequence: TGTGCCAGCAGCCAAGACATAACTAATGAAAAACTGTTTTTT.

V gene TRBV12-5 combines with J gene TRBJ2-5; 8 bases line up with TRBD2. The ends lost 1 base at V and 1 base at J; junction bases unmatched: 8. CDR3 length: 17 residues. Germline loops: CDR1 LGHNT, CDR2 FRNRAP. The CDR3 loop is CASGLGVASGPQETQYF. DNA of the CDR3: TGTGCTAGTGGTTTGGGGGTGGCTAGCGGGCCCCAAGAGACCCAGTACTTC.

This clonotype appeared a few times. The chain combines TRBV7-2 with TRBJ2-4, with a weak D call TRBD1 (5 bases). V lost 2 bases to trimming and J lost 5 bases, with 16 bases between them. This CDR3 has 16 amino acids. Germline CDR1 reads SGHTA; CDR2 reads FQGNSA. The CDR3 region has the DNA TGTGCCAGCAGCTTATGGGGCATTGGAAAGCAAAACATTCAGTACTTC. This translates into CASSLWGIGKQNIQYF.

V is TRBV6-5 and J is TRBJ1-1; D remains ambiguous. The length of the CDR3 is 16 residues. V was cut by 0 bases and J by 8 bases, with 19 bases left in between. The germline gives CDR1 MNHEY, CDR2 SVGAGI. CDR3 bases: TGTGCCAGCAGTTACTCGACGTTGCAGGAGGGCGGAGAAGCTTTCTTT. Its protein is CASSYSTLQEGGEAFF.

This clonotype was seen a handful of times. In nucleotides, the CDR3 is TGTGCCAGCAGTGCCGACGGGTCCTACGAGCAGTACGTC. This translates into CASSADGSYEQYV. This chain uses TRBV2 with TRBJ2-7; no clear D. This CDR3 has 13 amino acids. With 4 bases removed from V and 1 base from J, the gap between germline ends came to 8 bases. CDR1 and CDR2 from the germline V gene are SNHLY and FYNNEI.